This TCR beta chain was retrieved from a study of T cell clonality in common variable immunodeficiency. Sequencing was performed with immunoSEQ multiplex PCR; in TCRdb, only in-frame clones are kept and a portion is missing. Recorded here are fewer than 50,000 clones, none singletons. This clone appeared many times. Sequencing was carried out using peripheral blood mononuclear cells. This receptor was identified in a person between 18 and 75 years old in good health.

This CDR3 reads CASSPGTGLYGGRWDTEAFF. CDR3 DNA (partial): TGCGCCAGCAGCCCAGGGACAGGGCTTTACGGGGGGAGGTGGGACACTGAA. This sequence joins TRBV5-1 and TRBJ1-1, with 9 bases lining up with TRBD1. Coverage ceases 3 residues before the CDR3 finishes, and the germline J gene fills in the end. Germline V CDR1 and CDR2: SGHRS, YFSETQ. V dropped 4 bases and J dropped 3; count of bases not matched to a gene: 22. The CDR3 spans 20 residues.